The 13 T cell receptor beta chains below all came from one sample that was sequenced in a study of cytomegalovirus exposure and HLA in healthy donors. Both 60 Vbeta primers and 13 Jbeta primers went into the PCR. Sequencing was performed with immunoSEQ multiplex PCR; in TCRdb, only in-frame clones are kept and a portion is missing. Here the sample spans some 130,000 clones, roughly four fifths being singletons. Sequenced material: PBMCs. These receptors were collected from a woman in her 50s in good health and CMV-seropositive.

The chain is built from TRBV7-9 and TRBJ1-4; TRBD1 aligns across 8 bases. Losses at the gene ends were 7 bases for V and 7 bases for J; bases not matched to a gene: 20. Per the germline V gene, CDR1 is SEHNR and CDR2 is FQNEAQ (reference sequence). CDR3 length: 18 residues. CDR3 protein: CASMALGDRSLGGEKLFF. CDR3 bases: TGTGCCAGCATGGCCCTCGGGGACAGGTCTCTCGGGGGTGAAAAACTGTTTTTT.

This clone was recorded once. The chain joins TRBV4-1 to TRBJ2-1; 7 bases line up with TRBD2. V dropped 0 bases and J dropped 0; count of bases not matched to a gene: 2. Looked up from germline, CDR1 is MGHRA and CDR2 is YSYEKL. The CDR3 runs to 16 residues. CDR3 sequence: CASSQEGTTSYNEQFF. For the CDR3, the DNA is TGCGCCAGCAGCCAAGAAGGGACTACCTCCTACAATGAGCAGTTCTTC.

Comment on this clone: The sample has other DNA sequences that encode this CDR3 too. The J gene is TRBJ2-1, the V gene TRBV7-9, with TRBD1 matching over 8 bases. Losses at the gene ends were 5 bases for V and 11 bases for J; bases not matched to a gene: 5. Germline CDR1 reads SEHNR; CDR2 reads FQNEAQ (reference sequence). The CDR3 consists of 12 residues. CDR3 sequence: CASSPRQGKQFF. In DNA form, the CDR3 reads TGTGCCAGCAGCCCACGACAGGGGAAGCAGTTCTTC.

The chain uses TRBV27 and TRBJ1-5, with D possibly matching TRBD1 (5 bases). The CDR3 is 15 amino acids. The V gene's germline CDR1 is MNHEY and CDR2 SMNVEV (reference sequence). The V gene lost 6 bases and the J gene lost 4 bases, with 16 bases spanning the gap. The CDR3 region is CASSPWGSPNQPQHF. In DNA form, the CDR3 reads TGTGCCAGCAGCCCATGGGGCAGCCCAAATCAGCCCCAGCATTTT.

The rearrangement links TRBV6-1 to TRBJ2-1, with 7 bases lining up with TRBD2. Trimming cost V 5 bases and J 5 bases; bases outside gene matches: 9. Germline V gene lookup returns CDR1 MNHNS and CDR2 SASEGT. The CDR3 extends over 15 amino acids. The CDR3 region has the DNA TGTGCCAGCAGTTTACGGGGGGATCAGGACAATGAGCAGTTCTTC. It is translated as CASSLRGDQDNEQFF.

As DNA, the CDR3 is TGTGCCAGCAGCTCCATATACCCCGCGCGGGACTCCTACAATGAGCAGTTCTTC. This codes for CASSSIYPARDSYNEQFF. The chain carries TRBV11-2 and TRBJ2-1; possible D gene TRBD2, 6 bases. The CDR3 loop spans 18 amino acids. The germline V gene has CDR1 SGHAT and CDR2 FQNNGV. V was pared by 4 bases and J by 0 bases, with 19 bases between.

V and J are TRBV2 and TRBJ2-1; TRBD2 matches 9 bases. V gave up 6 bases and J gave up 7 bases; unmatched junction bases: 1. CDR1 and CDR2 (germline): SNHLY, FYNNEI. The CDR3 extends over 12 amino acids. The CDR3 loop is CASRLAGNEQFF. The CDR3 region has the DNA TGTGCCAGCAGGCTAGCGGGAAATGAGCAGTTCTTC.

J is TRBJ2-1 and V is TRBV9; TRBD2 aligns across 14 bases. Trimming cost V 3 bases and J 10 bases; bases outside gene matches: 6. Germline lookup yields CDR1 SGDLS and CDR2 YYNGEE. The CDR3 is 15 residues long. CDR3 in amino acids: CASSATSGRASEQFF. The CDR3 DNA is TGTGCCAGCAGCGCGACTAGCGGGAGGGCTAGCGAGCAGTTCTTC. Supplemented by reference TRBV9 and TRBJ2-1, the full variable domain reads DSGVTQTPKHLITATGQRVTLRCSPRSGDLSVYWYQQSLDQGLQFLIQYYNGEERAKGNILERFSAQQFPDLHSELNLSSLELGDSALYFCASSATSGRASEQFFGPGTRLTVL.

This chain joins TRBV5-1 and TRBJ1-5; 8 positions agree with TRBD1. The J segment lost 7 bases and the V segment lost 5 bases, leaving 5 bases of the junction unmatched. This CDR3 is 13 amino acids long. Germline V gene lookup returns CDR1 SGHRS and CDR2 YFSETQ. The CDR3 protein is CASSGTGGQPQHF. CDR3 coding DNA: TGCGCCAGCAGTGGTACAGGGGGGCAGCCCCAGCATTTT.

The V and J genes are TRBV28 and TRBJ1-1; TRBD1 might be the D (5 bases). Deletions cut 3 bases from V and 10 bases from J, with 12 bases between. The CDR3 covers 12 residues. Germline CDR1 and CDR2: MDHEN and SYDVKM. The CDR3 DNA reads as TGTGCCAGCAGTTTTTGGGACGGGGGAGCTTTCTTT. It encodes CASSFWDGGAFF.

For the CDR3, the DNA is TGCAGCGTTGGAAGGGGGAACACCGGGGAGCTGTTTTTT. This sequence encodes CSVGRGNTGELFF. The rearrangement uses TRBV29-1 and TRBJ2-2, with D possibly being TRBD1 (5 bases). The germline V gene has CDR1 SQVTM and CDR2 ANQGSEA. The CDR3 runs 13 residues. V lost 4 bases to trimming and J lost 1 base, with 7 bases between them.

The chain is built from TRBV11-3 and TRBJ1-3; no definite D call. Trimming left V 7 bases short and J 7 bases short, with 8 bases between. The CDR3 loop spans 11 amino acids. The germline CDR1 and CDR2 sequences are SGHNT and YENEEA. CDR3 protein: CASTPRNTIYF. In DNA form, the CDR3 reads TGTGCCAGCACCCCGCGGAACACCATATATTTT.

DNA of the CDR3: TGTGCCAGCCCTAGCGGTACTGGCGCAGATACGCAGTATTTT. It specifies CASPSGTGADTQYF. The V gene is TRBV28, the J gene TRBJ2-3; TRBD2 matches at 7 bases. CDR1 MDHEN and CDR2 SYDVKM come from the germline V gene. V shed 8 bases and J 4 bases; nucleotides not matched to a gene: 9. This CDR3 region has 14 residues.